The 25 T cell receptor beta chains presented below share a single source sample, sequenced in a study of cytomegalovirus exposure and HLA in healthy donors. In the PCR, 60 Vbeta and 13 Jbeta primers were used. Using immunoSEQ multiplex PCR, the repertoire was profiled, and TCRdb retains in-frame clones only, with some absent. The sample gives 100,000 to 150,000 clones, approximately 80% of which show up once; about 0.71% is in the top ten. Sequenced sample: PBMCs. These receptors originate from a man younger than 30 in good health and CMV-seronegative.

This clone appeared once. This chain connects TRBV7-8 to TRBJ1-2; perhaps TRBD1 as D (5 bases). CDR3 length equals 16 residues. Deletions cut 0 bases from V and 5 bases from J, with 16 bases between. CDR1 SGHVS and CDR2 FQNEAQ come from the germline V gene. The CDR3 here is CASSLARLTGKYGYTF. The CDR3 nucleotides read TGTGCCAGCAGCTTAGCGCGGTTAACAGGAAAATATGGCTACACCTTC.

This clone was counted between two and nine times. This chain joins TRBV9 and TRBJ2-7; maybe TRBD1 (5 bases). Germline V gene sequence: CDR1 SGDLS, CDR2 YYNGEE. The CDR3 sequence is 15 residues long. V lost 0 bases and J lost 1, with 11 bases in between. As DNA, the CDR3 is TGTGCCAGCAGCGTAGGGGCAGGGCTTTCCTACGAGCAGTACTTC. Amino acid sequence: CASSVGAGLSYEQYF.

The chain joins TRBV19 to TRBJ2-7; possible D gene TRBD1, 6 bases. The V end was cut by 5 bases, the J end by 5 bases, with 19 bases between. Germline CDR1 reads LNHDA; CDR2 reads SQIVND (reference sequence). The CDR3 totals 15 residues. The CDR3 region is CASSPWDMEGHEQYF. The CDR3 DNA is TGTGCCAGTAGTCCATGGGACATGGAAGGCCACGAGCAGTACTTC.

The V gene is TRBV30, the J gene TRBJ2-7; D gene unclear. CDR3 length: 10 residues. V was cut by 4 bases and J by 12 bases, with 13 bases left in between. CDR1 and CDR2 (germline): GTSNPN, SVGIG (reference sequence). CDR3: CAWIGGAWYF. In nucleotides, the CDR3 is TGTGCCTGGATAGGCGGAGCCTGGTACTTC.

The V gene is TRBV18, the J gene TRBJ2-4, with D perhaps matching TRBD1 (5 bases). Germline CDR1 and CDR2: KGHSH and LQKENI. The V end was cut by 1 base, the J end by 8 bases, with 6 bases between. The CDR3 covers 12 residues. CDR3: CASSPQGDIQYF. Here the CDR3 DNA reads TGTGCCAGCTCACCACAAGGGGACATTCAGTACTTC.

V usage is TRBV4-1 and J usage is TRBJ1-6; D call uncertain. The CDR3 spans 18 residues. Trimming removed 0 bases from V and 0 bases from J, with 12 bases in between. Per germline, CDR1 MGHRA and CDR2 YSYEKL. CDR3 sequence (DNA): TGCGCCAGCAGCCAAGAGGCCGGGTTAAGCTCCTATAATTCACCCCTCCACTTT. It is translated as CASSQEAGLSSYNSPLHF.

The CDR3 region is CASSSNRGGRGGIGELFF. CDR3 nucleotides: TGTGCCAGCAGTTCCAACCGTGGGGGGCGGGGGGGCATAGGGGAGCTGTTTTTT. This chain uses TRBV27 with TRBJ2-2, with 9 bases fitting TRBD2. V shed 4 bases and J 8 bases; nucleotides not matched to a gene: 17. CDR1 is MNHEY, CDR2 SMNVEV, per germline (reference sequence). This CDR3 is 18 amino acids long.

The rearrangement links TRBV7-9 to TRBJ1-5; 7 bases are shared with TRBD1. In germline, CDR1 is SEHNR, CDR2 FQNEAQ (reference sequence). This CDR3 spans 17 amino acids. V shed 1 base and J 5 bases; nucleotides not matched to a gene: 11. CDR3 residues: CASSLGQGGLLYQPQHF. The CDR3 DNA is TGTGCCAGCAGCTTAGGGCAGGGGGGTCTGCTTTATCAGCCCCAGCATTTT.

The V call is TRBV9, the J call TRBJ1-6, with TRBD1 identical over 7 bases. The J segment lost 7 bases and the V segment lost 1 base, leaving 5 bases of the junction unmatched. The CDR3 has 15 amino acids. Germline V lookup: CDR1 SGDLS, CDR2 YYNGEE. This CDR3 reads CASSVTGTENSPLHF. DNA of the CDR3: TGTGCCAGCAGCGTAACCGGGACAGAAAATTCACCCCTCCACTTT.

The J gene is TRBJ1-4, the V gene TRBV18, with 7 bases lining up with TRBD1. Germline trimming cut 1 base from V and 8 bases from J; bases unmatched to any gene: 28. CDR1 and CDR2 from the germline V gene are KGHSH and LQKENI. The CDR3 has 22 residues. The CDR3 here is CASSPLVFMRQGEDKSSEKLFF. In DNA form, the CDR3 reads TGTGCCAGCTCACCACTCGTTTTTATGAGACAGGGCGAGGATAAAAGCTCGGAAAAACTGTTTTTT.

In its sample, this clone was seen once. This chain uses TRBV30 with TRBJ1-2, with D possibly TRBD1 on 6 matching bases. Looked up from germline, CDR1 is GTSNPN and CDR2 is SVGIG (reference sequence). The germline V and J ends were trimmed by 3 bases and 8 bases, with 13 bases remaining between them. The length of the CDR3 is 12 residues. CDR3 DNA sequence: TGTGCCTGGAGAGCCCCAGGGGCGGGCTACACCTTC. Translation: CAWRAPGAGYTF.

This clone occurred once. The rearrangement links TRBV10-2 to TRBJ2-3, with 7 bases matching TRBD1. The junction had 10 bases not matched to a gene; V was cut back by 11 bases and J by 2 bases. This CDR3 is built from 14 residues. Germline V gene sequence: CDR1 WSHSY, CDR2 SAAADI. CDR3 in DNA: TGCGCCGGATCGACAGGGTCCCCCACAGATACGCAGTATTTT. Translation gives CAGSTGSPTDTQYF.

V is TRBV6-5 and J is TRBJ2-3, with D possibly being TRBD2 (5 bases). V was shortened by 4 bases and J by 2 bases, with 16 bases between the two germline ends. The CDR3 has 16 residues. CDR1 MNHEY and CDR2 SVGAGI come from the germline V gene. The CDR3 nucleotides read TGTGCCAGCAGTTCTCGGACTTTCGGGATCACAGATACGCAGTATTTT. It specifies CASSSRTFGITDTQYF.

This sequence joins TRBV30 and TRBJ2-5; maybe TRBD1 (6 bases). Looked up from germline, CDR1 is GTSNPN and CDR2 is SVGIG (reference sequence). Deletions cut 4 bases from V and 5 bases from J, with 14 bases between. The CDR3 is 13 amino acids. The CDR3 here is CAWNDRIRETQYF. The DNA for the CDR3 is TGTGCCTGGAACGACAGGATTCGGGAGACCCAGTACTTC.

This clone turned up a few times. The chain employs TRBV4-2 and TRBJ2-3, with TRBD2 identical over 8 bases. The CDR3 consists of 16 residues. The junction had 14 bases not matched to a gene; V was cut back by 4 bases and J by 8 bases. Per the germline V gene, CDR1 is LGHNA and CDR2 is YNFKEQ. CDR3 coding DNA: TGTGCCAGCAGCCCTCAGGCCTTGCGGGGGGCGGGTACGCAGTATTTT. This codes for CASSPQALRGAGTQYF.

V and J are TRBV20-1 and TRBJ1-1, with D hard to call. CDR3 length: 11 amino acids. The germline V gene encodes CDR1 DFQATT and CDR2 SNEGSKA (reference sequence). The CDR3 here is CRCGVNTEAFF. The CDR3 coding sequence is TGCAGATGCGGAGTGAACACTGAAGCTTTCTTT.

In this sample, this clone turned up once. This chain uses TRBV9 with TRBJ2-1, with D maybe TRBD2 (6 bases). The CDR3 is 17 amino acids. Germline V lookup: CDR1 SGDLS, CDR2 YYNGEE. With 5 bases removed from V and 0 bases from J, the gap between germline ends came to 18 bases. CDR3 region: CASSRGDSGFSYNEQFF. DNA for the CDR3: TGTGCCAGCAGTCGAGGGGATAGCGGATTCTCCTACAATGAGCAGTTCTTC.

The chain recombines TRBV5-6 with TRBJ1-1, with 9 bases that match TRBD1. With 0 bases clipped from V and 7 bases from J, the junction kept 4 bases outside the gene matches. This CDR3 region has 14 residues. Germline V gene lookup returns CDR1 SGHDT and CDR2 YYEEEE. The CDR3 region has the DNA TGTGCCAGCAGCTTGGTGGGACAGGGACTTGAAGCTTTCTTT. Translating it yields CASSLVGQGLEAFF.

The sample holds one count of this clone. V gene TRBV7-6 combines with J gene TRBJ2-7, with no clear D. This CDR3 contains 14 residues. The germline V gene has CDR1 SGHVS and CDR2 FNYEAQ. The ends were cut back, 1 base at V and 0 bases at J, with 7 bases in the middle. CDR3: CASSLGGFSYEQYF. DNA of the CDR3: TGTGCCAGCAGCTTAGGTGGCTTCTCCTACGAGCAGTACTTC. The entire variable domain, with the rest obtained from reference TRBV7-6 and TRBJ2-7, is as follows: GAGVSQSPRYKVTKRGQDVALRCDPISGHVSLYWYRQALGQGPEFLTYFNYEAQQDKSGLPNDRFSAERPEGSISTLTIQRTEQRDSAMYRCASSLGGFSYEQYFGPGTRLTVT.

V is TRBV5-4 and J is TRBJ2-7, with TRBD2 matching over 8 bases. CDR3 size: 14 residues. In germline, CDR1 is SGHNT, CDR2 YYREEE (reference sequence). J was trimmed by 4 bases and V by 2 bases; bases with no gene match: 5. The CDR3 sequence is CASSFPGLEYEQYF. DNA of the CDR3: TGTGCCAGCAGCTTCCCGGGACTAGAATACGAGCAGTACTTC.

The chain uses TRBV4-2 and TRBJ1-1, with unresolved D. Germline CDR1 reads LGHNA; CDR2 reads YNFKEQ. V lost 1 base, J lost 0 bases, and 9 bases lay in between. This CDR3 region has 15 residues. The CDR3 is CASSQGQFMNTEAFF. The CDR3 DNA follows: TGTGCCAGCAGCCAAGGTCAGTTCATGAACACTGAAGCTTTCTTT.

The chain employs TRBV7-3 and TRBJ2-3; 7 nucleotides line up with TRBD2. V was clipped by 5 bases and J by 6 bases; unmatched bases: 8. The germline gives CDR1 SGHTA, CDR2 FQGTGA. There are 14 residues in the CDR3. The CDR3 nucleotides are TGTGCCAGCAGCCCGAACTATAGCGGGGATACGCAGTATTTT. It encodes CASSPNYSGDTQYF.

V is TRBV30 and J is TRBJ2-2, with D maybe TRBD1 (6 bases). CDR1 and CDR2 (germline): GTSNPN, SVGIG (reference sequence). The V and J ends lost 0 bases and 5 bases respectively, with 10 bases between them. This CDR3 spans 14 amino acids. This chain's CDR3 is CAWSVGTNTGELFF. The CDR3 bases are TGTGCCTGGAGTGTTGGGACAAATACCGGGGAGCTGTTTTTT.

The chain recombines TRBV11-2 with TRBJ2-5, with 12 bases identical to TRBD2. The length of the CDR3 is 19 residues. The germline V gene has CDR1 SGHAT and CDR2 FQNNGV. The ends lost 5 bases at V and 4 bases at J; junction bases unmatched: 17. CDR3 in DNA: TGTGCCAGCAGCCTTAGCGGGACTAGCGGGTCTCGGATTTTAGAGACCCAGTACTTC. Protein product: CASSLSGTSGSRILETQYF.

The gene calls are TRBV30 and TRBJ1-1, with 7 positions matching TRBD1. The junction had 7 bases not matched to a gene; V was cut back by 0 bases and J by 0 bases. CDR1 GTSNPN and CDR2 SVGIG come from the germline V gene (reference sequence). The CDR3 contains 16 residues. As DNA, the CDR3 is TGTGCCTGGAGTGTAGGGAGGACAGGCGTGAACACTGAAGCTTTCTTT. It codes for CAWSVGRTGVNTEAFF.